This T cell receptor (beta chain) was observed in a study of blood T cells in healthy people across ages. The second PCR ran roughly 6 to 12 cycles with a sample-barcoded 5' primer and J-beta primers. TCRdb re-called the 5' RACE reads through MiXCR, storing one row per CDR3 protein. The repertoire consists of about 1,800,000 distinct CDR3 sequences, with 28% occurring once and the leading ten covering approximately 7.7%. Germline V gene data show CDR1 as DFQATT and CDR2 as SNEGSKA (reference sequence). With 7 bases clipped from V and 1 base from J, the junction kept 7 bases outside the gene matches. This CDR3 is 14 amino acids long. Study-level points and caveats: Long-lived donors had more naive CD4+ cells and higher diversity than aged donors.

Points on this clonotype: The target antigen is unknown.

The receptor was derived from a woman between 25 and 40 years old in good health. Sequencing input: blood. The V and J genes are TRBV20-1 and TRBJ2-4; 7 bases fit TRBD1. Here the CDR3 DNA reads TGCAGTGTCCTGACAGGGACGGCCAAAAACATTCAGTACTTC. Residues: CSVLTGTAKNIQYF.